A selection of T cell receptor beta chains follows, all from one sample in a study of brain T cells in children with intractable seizures. Sequencing used immunoSEQ multiplex PCR; TCRdb keeps in-frame clones, though not all of them. The table has around 20,000 clones, 94% seen once. The sample in question was peripheral blood, obtained at surgery. These receptors were obtained from a boy aged 10-17 years with focal cortical dysplasia and intractable seizures. Each CDR3 is given with its conserved first and last residue. The D gene is left open where the match is weak. A row's size may be missing; if present it is once, few, many or a size class.

clone size: NA
V gene: TRBV6-2/TRBV6-3
D gene: NA
J gene: TRBJ2-5
CDR3 protein: CASSYIGQETQYF
CDR3 DNA: TGTGCCAGCAGTTATATCGGACAAGAGACCCAGTACTTC

clone size: NA
V gene: TRBV5-6
D gene: NA
J gene: TRBJ2-2
CDR3 protein: CASRLRGLRTGELFF
CDR3 DNA: TGTGCCAGCAGGCTGAGGGGTTTGCGCACCGGGGAGCTGTTTTTT

clone size: once
V gene: TRBV15
D gene: NA
J gene: TRBJ1-2
CDR3 protein: CATATGTSKKNTF
CDR3 DNA: TGTGCCACCGCGACCGGAACCTCCAAAAAGAACACCTTC

clone size: few
V gene: TRBV28
D gene: NA
J gene: TRBJ2-2
CDR3 protein: CASRSSGAGAGELFF
CDR3 DNA: TGTGCCAGCAGGAGTTCAGGGGCAGGGGCCGGGGAGCTGTTTTTT

clone size: NA
V gene: TRBV6-2/TRBV6-3
D gene: TRBD1
J gene: TRBJ1-5
CDR3 protein: CASSDGQGVGQPQHF
CDR3 DNA: TGTGCCAGCAGTGACGGACAGGGCGTAGGCCAGCCCCAGCATTTT

clone size: NA
V gene: TRBV3-1/TRBV3-2
D gene: NA
J gene: TRBJ1-1
CDR3 protein: CASSQDESRNTEAFF
CDR3 DNA: TGTGCCAGCAGCCAAGATGAATCCCGGAACACTGAAGCTTTCTTT

clone size: NA
V gene: TRBV7-9
D gene: NA
J gene: TRBJ1-6
CDR3 protein: CASSLGQVNSPLHF
CDR3 DNA: TGTGCCAGCAGCTTAGGACAGGTGAATTCACCCCTCCACTTT

clone size: NA
V gene: TRBV7-6
D gene: TRBD2
J gene: TRBJ2-1
CDR3 protein: CASSAPGTRATDEQFF
CDR3 DNA: TGTGCCAGCAGCGCACCCGGGACTAGGGCTACGGATGAGCAGTTCTTC

clone size: NA
V gene: TRBV11-2
D gene: NA
J gene: TRBJ2-5
CDR3 protein: CASSLVRETQYF
CDR3 DNA: TGTGCCAGCAGCTTAGTACGAGAGACCCAGTACTTC

clone size: once
V gene: TRBV9
D gene: TRBD1
J gene: TRBJ1-1
CDR3 protein: CASSPRQGITEAFF
CDR3 DNA: TGTGCCAGCAGCCCGCGACAGGGTATAACTGAAGCTTTCTTT

clone size: once
V gene: TRBV29-1
D gene: NA
J gene: TRBJ1-3
CDR3 protein: CSVRFGNTIYF
CDR3 DNA: TGCAGCGTTCGGTTCGGAAACACCATATATTTT

clone size: NA
V gene: TRBV5-5
D gene: TRBD2
J gene: TRBJ2-5
CDR3 protein: CASRTVVGGGETQYF
CDR3 DNA: TGTGCCAGCAGGACTGTAGTGGGCGGGGGAGAGACCCAGTACTTC

clone size: NA
V gene: TRBV14
D gene: TRBD1
J gene: TRBJ2-3
CDR3 protein: CASSLRNGVGTAASPNTQYF
CDR3 DNA: TGTGCCAGCAGCCTTAGGAACGGGGTCGGGACAGCGGCTTCCCCAAATACGCAGTATTTT

clone size: NA
V gene: TRBV9
D gene: TRBD2
J gene: TRBJ2-1
CDR3 protein: CASSVRTSGDNEQFF
CDR3 DNA: TGTGCCAGCAGCGTCCGGACTAGCGGGGACAATGAGCAGTTCTTC

clone size: NA
V gene: TRBV14
D gene: TRBD2
J gene: TRBJ2-1
CDR3 protein: CASSSLAGAYNEQFF
CDR3 DNA: TGTGCCAGCAGCTCACTAGCGGGGGCTTACAATGAGCAGTTCTTC

clone size: once
V gene: TRBV7-8
D gene: NA
J gene: TRBJ2-7
CDR3 protein: CASSLGAGSSYEQYF
CDR3 DNA: TGTGCCAGCAGCTTAGGGGCGGGAAGCTCCTACGAGCAGTACTTC

clone size: NA
V gene: TRBV27
D gene: TRBD1
J gene: TRBJ1-3
CDR3 protein: CASRNRGSGNTIYF
CDR3 DNA: TGTGCCAGCAGAAACAGGGGCTCTGGAAACACCATATATTTT

clone size: NA
V gene: TRBV6-1
D gene: TRBD1
J gene: TRBJ2-5
CDR3 protein: CASSERTGRRETQYF
CDR3 DNA: TGTGCCAGCAGTGAAAGGACAGGAAGGCGGGAGACCCAGTACTTC

clone size: NA
V gene: TRBV2
D gene: NA
J gene: TRBJ1-2
CDR3 protein: CASSEFGQMDYGYTF
CDR3 DNA: TGTGCCAGCAGTGAATTTGGGCAGATGGACTATGGCTACACCTTC

clone size: NA
V gene: TRBV28
D gene: NA
J gene: TRBJ1-5
CDR3 protein: CASNGGLGQPQHF
CDR3 DNA: TGTGCCAGCAACGGGGGATTAGGACAGCCCCAGCATTTT

clone size: NA
V gene: TRBV27
D gene: NA
J gene: TRBJ2-5
CDR3 protein: CASSPGPWETQYF
CDR3 DNA: TGTGCCAGCAGTCCCGGGCCCTGGGAGACCCAGTACTTC

clone size: NA
V gene: TRBV11-2
D gene: NA
J gene: TRBJ2-2
CDR3 protein: CASSPNWTPTGELFF
CDR3 DNA: TGTGCCAGCAGCCCCAACTGGACTCCTACCGGGGAGCTGTTTTTT

clone size: NA
V gene: TRBV10-3
D gene: NA
J gene: TRBJ2-3
CDR3 protein: CAISERGATDTQYF
CDR3 DNA: TGTGCCATCAGTGAACGGGGGGCCACAGATACGCAGTATTTT

clone size: NA
V gene: TRBV7-5
D gene: NA
J gene: TRBJ2-1
CDR3 protein: CVRSLVGLMAFRQEHEQFF
CDR3 DNA: TGTGTCAGAAGCCTAGTCGGGTTAATGGCGTTCCGTCAGGAGCATGAGCAGTTCTTC

clone size: NA
V gene: TRBV7-3
D gene: NA
J gene: TRBJ2-2
CDR3 protein: CASSRDGYNTGELFF
CDR3 DNA: TGTGCCAGCAGCAGGGACGGATATAACACCGGGGAGCTGTTTTTT

clone size: NA
V gene: TRBV28
D gene: NA
J gene: TRBJ1-1
CDR3 protein: CASSFRGPGTEAFF
CDR3 DNA: TGTGCCAGCAGTTTTCGGGGCCCAGGCACTGAAGCTTTCTTT

clone size: NA
V gene: TRBV7-9
D gene: TRBD2
J gene: TRBJ2-1
CDR3 protein: CASSPRRLRTSGKYNEQFF
CDR3 DNA: TGTGCCAGCAGCCCTAGGAGGCTCCGGACTAGCGGAAAATACAATGAGCAGTTCTTC

clone size: NA
V gene: TRBV3-1/TRBV3-2
D gene: NA
J gene: TRBJ1-3
CDR3 protein: CASSPNTGGNTIYF
CDR3 DNA: TGTGCCAGCTCCCCAAATACGGGCGGAAACACCATATATTTT

clone size: NA
V gene: TRBV19
D gene: NA
J gene: TRBJ1-2
CDR3 protein: CASSKTPPKAGPPYGYTF
CDR3 DNA: TGTGCCAGTAGTAAGACCCCACCAAAGGCAGGGCCACCATATGGCTACACCTTC

clone size: NA
V gene: TRBV6-5
D gene: TRBD1
J gene: TRBJ2-2
CDR3 protein: CASSLDRAGELFF
CDR3 DNA: TGTGCCAGCAGCCTGGACAGGGCCGGGGAGCTGTTTTTT

clone size: once
V gene: TRBV24-1
D gene: NA
J gene: TRBJ2-5
CDR3 protein: CATSLSGMSETQYF
CDR3 DNA: TGTGCCACCAGTCTCTCAGGGATGTCGGAGACCCAGTACTTC

clone size: NA
V gene: TRBV10-3
D gene: NA
J gene: TRBJ1-6
CDR3 protein: CAISESGQGYNSPLHF
CDR3 DNA: TGTGCCATCAGTGAGTCGGGGCAGGGGTATAATTCACCCCTCCACTTT

clone size: NA
V gene: TRBV5-6
D gene: NA
J gene: TRBJ1-2
CDR3 protein: CASSLSRTTYGYTF
CDR3 DNA: TGTGCCAGCAGCTTGTCTAGGACAACTTATGGCTACACCTTC

clone size: once
V gene: TRBV12-5
D gene: TRBD1
J gene: TRBJ2-7
CDR3 protein: CASGLRGQGDEQYF
CDR3 DNA: TGTGCTAGTGGACTGAGGGGACAGGGCGACGAGCAGTACTTC

clone size: NA
V gene: TRBV4-1
D gene: NA
J gene: TRBJ2-2
CDR3 protein: CASSQEGSTGELFF
CDR3 DNA: TGCGCCAGCAGCCAAGAAGGAAGCACCGGGGAGCTGTTTTTT

clone size: NA
V gene: TRBV7-3
D gene: TRBD2
J gene: TRBJ2-1
CDR3 protein: CASAVGLADYNEQFF
CDR3 DNA: TGTGCCAGCGCGGTGGGACTAGCGGATTACAATGAGCAGTTCTTC

clone size: NA
V gene: TRBV2
D gene: NA
J gene: TRBJ2-1
CDR3 protein: CASSTDYGQFF
CDR3 DNA: TGTGCCAGCAGTACAGACTACGGGCAGTTCTTC

clone size: NA
V gene: TRBV10-3
D gene: NA
J gene: TRBJ2-6
CDR3 protein: CAISDRLTGGEANVLTF
CDR3 DNA: TGTGCCATCAGTGACCGCCTGACGGGGGGCGAAGCCAACGTCCTGACTTTC

clone size: NA
V gene: TRBV4-1
D gene: TRBD2
J gene: TRBJ2-5
CDR3 protein: CASSPSGGLETQYF
CDR3 DNA: TGCGCCAGCAGTCCTAGCGGGGGGCTGGAGACCCAGTACTTC